This TCR beta chain was obtained from a study of blood T cell repertoires in COVID-19. In the authors' methods: Nucleated cell number was recorded as an estimate derived from reference gene primer amplification. Libraries were prepared by immunoSEQ multiplex PCR; TCRdb keeps only in-frame clonotypes and omits some of them. V and J calls and clone size follow that table, whereas D and trimming were derived from the DNA. This table holds about 110,000 clones, 82% found once. The CDR3 is 18 residues long. J gave up 3 bases and V 5 bases, and 17 bases lay outside the gene matches. Germline values: CDR1 SEHNR, CDR2 FQNEAQ (reference sequence).

This sequence was found in an older woman with acute or convalescent COVID-19. Sequencing was performed on peripheral blood. The J gene is TRBJ1-2, the V gene TRBV7-9; 8 bases align to TRBD1. The CDR3 is CASSKPGQVFGKDYGYTF. DNA of the CDR3: TGTGCCAGCAGCAAGCCGGGACAGGTATTTGGGAAGGACTATGGCTACACCTTC.